This entry lists 7 T cell receptor beta chains sequenced from one sample in a study of Ad26.COV2.S vaccination and SARS-CoV-2 variants. This sample's treatment: roughly 19 received Ad26.COV2.S at low or high dose, single or two shots; 5 received placebo; per-sample allocation not given. The investigators took samples on day 63 after the first vaccine or placebo injection. Repertoires were generated with immunoSEQ multiplex PCR, while TCRdb's copy carries only in-frame clones and drops some. The sample consists of around 450,000 clones, approximately 92% of them appearing once. Source: peripheral blood, taken in a trial of Ad26.COV2.S vaccine versus placebo. These receptors all come from a person between 18 and 59 years old who received the Ad26.COV2.S COVID-19 vaccine or a placebo.

This chain's CDR3 is CASSLGAGVTAKNIQYF. CDR3 coding DNA: TGTGCCAGCAGCTTAGGGGCGGGAGTGACGGCCAAAAACATTCAGTACTTC. The chain uses TRBV11-2 and TRBJ2-4; 7 bases match TRBD2. From germline, CDR1 is SGHAT and CDR2 FQNNGV. V trimming: 1 base; J trimming: 1 base; junction bases outside the gene matches: 7. This CDR3 spans 17 amino acids.

The chain employs TRBV6-6 and TRBJ2-3; D is possibly TRBD1 (6 bases). Germline CDR1 reads MNHNY; CDR2 reads SVGAGI (reference sequence). The CDR3 has 17 amino acids. Trimming left V 5 bases short and J 3 bases short, with 21 bases between. CDR3 in amino acids: CASSPRTELLRTDTQYF. The CDR3 coding sequence is TGTGCCAGCAGTCCGAGGACAGAGCTACTACGGACAGATACGCAGTATTTT.

The gene calls are TRBV5-8 and TRBJ1-5; TRBD1 aligns across 9 bases. Trimming cost V 3 bases and J 4 bases; bases outside gene matches: 8. The germline CDR1 and CDR2 sequences are SGHTS and YDEGEE. The CDR3 loop spans 16 amino acids. CDR3 sequence: CASSSTGTGLNQPQHF. The CDR3 DNA follows: TGTGCCAGCAGCTCAACCGGGACAGGGTTGAATCAGCCCCAGCATTTT.

The chain recombines TRBV5-6 with TRBJ1-6; D is perhaps TRBD1 (5 bases). The CDR3 consists of 15 residues. Germline V gene sequence: CDR1 SGHDT, CDR2 YYEEEE. V gave up 1 base and J gave up 7 bases, with 12 bases separating them. The CDR3 DNA reads as TGTGCCAGCAGCTTGAAGGACATAGGAAATTCACCCCTCCACTTT. Protein product: CASSLKDIGNSPLHF.

The chain combines TRBV6-6 with TRBJ2-7; the match to TRBD2 covers 9 bases. Germline V gene lookup returns CDR1 MNHNY and CDR2 SVGAGI (reference sequence). CDR3 length: 16 amino acids. Trimming removed 0 bases from V and 5 bases from J; junction bases left unmatched: 8. CDR3 DNA sequence: TGTGCCAGCAGTTACTCGCCTAGCGGGATTAAACACGAGCAGTACTTC. Translation gives CASSYSPSGIKHEQYF.

About this clone: Other DNA sequences in this specimen translate into the identical CDR3. The chain couples TRBV30 to TRBJ2-5, with no clear D. CDR1 is GTSNPN and CDR2 is SVGIG in the germline V gene (reference sequence). The CDR3 loop spans 11 amino acids. V was clipped by 3 bases and J by 2 bases, with 4 bases between them. The DNA for the CDR3 is TGTGCCTGGAGCGCTCAAGAGACCCAGTACTTC. Translation: CAWSAQETQYF.

V is TRBV19 and J is TRBJ2-5; 11 nucleotides match TRBD2. The CDR3 covers 13 residues. Germline CDR1 is LNHDA and CDR2 is SQIVND (reference sequence). The V gene end was trimmed by 8 bases and the J gene end by 13 bases; junction bases not matched to a gene: 12. In DNA, the CDR3 is TGTGCCAGTGCACCCGGGACTAGCGGTGGCAGGTACTTC. It is translated as CASAPGTSGGRYF. The whole variable domain, remainder taken from reference TRBV19 and TRBJ2-5, is DGGITQSPKYLFRKEGQNVTLSCEQNLNHDAMYWYRQDPGQGLRLIYYSQIVNDFQKGDIAEGYSVSREKKESFPLTVTSAQKNPTAFYLCASAPGTSGGRYFGPGTRLLVL.